This is a list of T cell receptor beta chains from one sample in a study of blood T cell repertoires in COVID-19. TCRdb keeps only in-frame clones here, not all; method: immunoSEQ multiplex PCR. The sample consists of 400,000 to 550,000 clones, nearly 90% of them appearing once. Sequenced: PBMCs or T cells enriched from blood (not recorded which). Receptor source: a woman aged 18-29 years with acute COVID-19. Each CDR3 is given with its conserved first and last residue. Each record gives: D gene, V gene, J gene, clone size, CDR3 DNA, CDR3 protein. A D gene is named only where the DNA matches it firmly. Expanded clones get a size class; other rows say once, few or many, or leave the size out.

.	TRBV4-3	TRBJ2-3	once	TGCGCCAGCAGCCAAGATTTTGGAGGACTCACAGATACGCAGTATTTT	CASSQDFGGLTDTQYF
.	TRBV10-3	TRBJ1-4	.	TGTGCCATCAGTGAGTCGCCGACAATAACTAATGAAAAACTGTTTTTT	CAISESPTITNEKLFF
TRBD2	TRBV4-3	TRBJ2-1	.	TGCGCCAGCAGCCAAGAAGCCTCCGGGACTAGCGGGAGTTACAATGAGCAGTTCTTC	CASSQEASGTSGSYNEQFF
.	TRBV9	TRBJ1-1	.	TGTGCCGGCAGCGCCAGGACAGATTCGCGGACTGAAGCTTTCTTT	CAGSARTDSRTEAFF
.	TRBV27	TRBJ1-4	.	TGTGCCAGCAGTTTCCGGTCAAAACTGTTTTTT	CASSFRSKLFF
.	TRBV5-6	TRBJ2-5	.	TGTGCCAGCATGGTAAGGGGTGAGACCCAGTACTTC	CASMVRGETQYF
.	TRBV10-2	TRBJ2-7	.	TGCGCCAGCAGTGAATCGGGACAATTCTACGAGCAGTACTTC	CASSESGQFYEQYF
.	TRBV18	TRBJ1-2	.	TGTGCCAGCTCACCACTTGTAGATGGCTACACCTTC	CASSPLVDGYTF
.	TRBV4-1	TRBJ1-1	.	TGCGCCAGCAGTGGAGGAAGATCCTTTCCGGAGAACACTGAAGCTTTCTTT	CASSGGRSFPENTEAFF
.	TRBV5-1	TRBJ1-2	.	TGCGCCAGCAGCTTGGACAGTCTGCCCTATGGCTACACCTTC	CASSLDSLPYGYTF
TRBD2	TRBV19	TRBJ2-1	.	TGTGCCAGTAGTATCTCGGCTAGCGGGAGCTCCTACAATGAGCAGTTCTTC	CASSISASGSSYNEQFF
TRBD1	TRBV10-2	TRBJ1-5	.	TGCGCCAGCAGCTTACAGGGGGAGAGCAATCAGCCCCAGCATTTT	CASSLQGESNQPQHF
.	TRBV3-1/TRBV3-2	TRBJ1-1	many	TGTGCCAGCAGCTCGGGCGGGGGGAACACTGAAGCTTTCTTT	CASSSGGGNTEAFF
.	TRBV29-1	TRBJ2-3	.	TGCAGCGTCCGACTAGGGGGCACAGATACGCAGTATTTT	CSVRLGGTDTQYF
TRBD2	TRBV27	TRBJ2-5	once	TGTGCCAGCAGTTTAGGGGGGGACGCGGAGACCCAGTACTTC	CASSLGGDAETQYF